The 2 T cell receptor beta chains in this list originate from one sample, sequenced in a study of radiation and T cells in renal cell carcinoma. As to time point: blood 2 weeks post-SBRT. The sample's treatment: 15 Gy SBRT to primary tumor, nephrectomy 4 weeks later. Clones were read by immunoSEQ multiplex PCR, and TCRdb kept only the in-frame ones, dropping some. The sample has tens of thousands of clones; 81% are singletons. The material was blood, obtained from a patient whose treatment included radiotherapy and nephrectomy. Every receptor here comes from a man in his sixties with renal cell carcinoma.

This clone was detected once. The J gene is TRBJ2-3, the V gene TRBV25-1, with D perhaps matching TRBD1 or TRBD2 (5 bases each). V was shortened by 1 base and J by 3 bases, with 20 bases between the two germline ends. Germline V gives CDR1 MGHDK, CDR2 SYGVNS. The CDR3 loop spans 18 amino acids. The CDR3 nucleotides read TGTGCCAGCAGTGAATTGGCCGCCTCTGGGGGTGGAACAGATACGCAGTATTTT. Residues: CASSELAASGGGTDTQYF.

This sequence joins TRBV20-1 and TRBJ1-1, with D hard to call. Germline V lookup: CDR1 DFQATT, CDR2 SNEGSKA (reference sequence). The ends were cut back, 1 base at V and 2 bases at J, with 2 bases in the middle. The CDR3 length is 11 residues. CDR3 sequence (DNA): TGCAGTGCTAGAGTTAACACTGAAGCTTTCTTT. Its protein product is CSARVNTEAFF.